Below are 27 T cell receptor beta chains sequenced from a single sample in a study of blood T cell repertoires in COVID-19. The assay was immunoSEQ multiplex PCR, and TCRdb's table has in-frame clones only and misses some. The table shows about 190,000 clones, with about 81% occurring only once. Sample: peripheral blood. The receptors were gathered from a woman aged 60 to 75 with COVID-19, enrolled during active disease.

This rearrangement joins TRBV7-3 to TRBJ1-5; 9 positions match TRBD1. With 5 bases clipped from V and 6 bases from J, the junction kept 8 bases outside the gene matches. Per germline, CDR1 SGHTA and CDR2 FQGTGA. The CDR3 covers 15 residues. The chain's CDR3 is CASSATGGRGQPQHF. The CDR3 DNA reads as TGTGCCAGCAGCGCCACAGGGGGCCGAGGTCAGCCCCAGCATTTT.

The rearrangement links TRBV6-5 to TRBJ2-1; 7 bases are a match to TRBD1. Germline V gene data show CDR1 as MNHEY and CDR2 as SVGAGI. The CDR3 runs to 15 residues. The trim removed 0 bases at V and 3 bases at J, leaving 2 bases unmatched. The CDR3 sequence: CASSYSGTDYNEQFF. The DNA of the CDR3 is TGTGCCAGCAGTTACTCCGGGACAGACTACAATGAGCAGTTCTTC.

This chain uses TRBV29-1 with TRBJ1-2, with 8 bases identical to TRBD1. J was trimmed by 6 bases and V by 1 base; bases with no gene match: 4. This CDR3 comprises 13 residues. CDR1 SQVTM and CDR2 ANQGSEA come from the germline V gene. The CDR3 loop reads CSVEADRVDGYTF. CDR3 nucleotide sequence: TGCAGCGTTGAAGCGGACAGGGTGGATGGCTACACCTTC.

The V and J genes are TRBV30 and TRBJ1-5, with 9 bases lining up with TRBD1. Germline V gives CDR1 GTSNPN, CDR2 SVGIG (reference sequence). The J segment lost 6 bases and the V segment lost 2 bases, leaving 8 bases of the junction unmatched. There are 15 residues in the CDR3. The CDR3 spells CAWSKATGGGQPQHF. The DNA for the CDR3 is TGTGCCTGGAGTAAGGCGACAGGGGGGGGTCAGCCCCAGCATTTT. Together with reference TRBV30 and TRBJ1-5, the CDR3 gives the full variable domain: SQTIHQWPATLVQPVGSPLSLECTVEGTSNPNLYWYRQAAGRGLQLLFYSVGIGQISSEVPQNLSASRPQDRQFILSSKKLLLSDSGFYLCAWSKATGGGQPQHFGDGTRLSIL.

The V and J genes are TRBV5-6 and TRBJ2-2; D ambiguous. Germline V lookup: CDR1 SGHDT, CDR2 YYEEEE. This CDR3 is 15 amino acids long. Trimming removed 1 base from V and 0 bases from J, with 7 bases in between. CDR3 region: CASSLLRSNTGELFF. As DNA, the CDR3 is TGTGCCAGCAGCTTGTTGCGGTCGAACACCGGGGAGCTGTTTTTT.

V usage is TRBV3-1 (or the pseudogene TRBV3-2) and J usage is TRBJ2-7, with TRBD2 identical over 8 bases. This CDR3 comprises 15 residues. CDR1 and CDR2 (germline): LGHDT, YNNKEL (reference sequence). The ends lost 4 bases at V and 5 bases at J; junction bases unmatched: 10. The CDR3 bases are TGTGCCAGCAGCCTAGGACTAGCTGCCTGGGACGAGCAGTACTTC. This encodes CASSLGLAAWDEQYF.

The V and J genes are TRBV10-1 and TRBJ2-5; the match to TRBD2 covers 13 bases. CDR1 WNHNN and CDR2 SYGVQD come from the germline V gene (reference sequence). The V segment lost 0 bases and the J segment 5 bases; nucleotides outside the gene matches: 3. This CDR3 comprises 16 residues. The CDR3 spells CASSESPLAGGETQYF. DNA of the CDR3: TGCGCCAGCAGTGAGTCCCCACTAGCGGGAGGGGAGACCCAGTACTTC.

This chain uses TRBV19 with TRBJ2-5, with a weak D call TRBD2 (5 bases). The V gene's germline CDR1 is LNHDA and CDR2 SQIVND (reference sequence). The ends were cut back, 5 bases at V and 4 bases at J, with 14 bases in the middle. The CDR3 spans 14 residues. The CDR3 is CASSPRGLGETQYF. CDR3 in DNA: TGTGCCAGTAGTCCCCGGGGTCTGGGAGAGACCCAGTACTTC.

The count of this clone is one. This chain links TRBV9 with TRBJ1-6; 7 nucleotides line up with TRBD1. Germline loops: CDR1 SGDLS, CDR2 YYNGEE. There are 16 residues in the CDR3. V lost 3 bases and J lost 5; bases outside the gene matches: 8. The CDR3 spells CASSATGVGNNSPLHF. The CDR3 coding sequence is TGTGCCAGCAGCGCTACAGGGGTCGGGAATAATTCACCCCTCCACTTT. The full variable domain, its missing parts supplied by reference TRBV9 and TRBJ1-6, is DSGVTQTPKHLITATGQRVTLRCSPRSGDLSVYWYQQSLDQGLQFLIQYYNGEERAKGNILERFSAQQFPDLHSELNLSSLELGDSALYFCASSATGVGNNSPLHFGNGTRLTVT.

The chain has TRBV5-1 and TRBJ2-7; 8 bases are shared with TRBD1. The CDR3 sequence is 13 residues long. CDR1 is SGHRS, CDR2 YFSETQ, per germline. The V segment lost 4 bases and the J segment 3 bases; nucleotides outside the gene matches: 3. The CDR3 here is CASSEGTGYEQYF. CDR3 DNA: TGCGCCAGCAGCGAGGGGACAGGCTACGAGCAGTACTTC. The complete variable domain, with remaining parts taken from reference TRBV5-1 and TRBJ2-7, reads KAGVTQTPRYLIKTRGQQVTLSCSPISGHRSVSWYQQTPGQGLQFLFEYFSETQRNKGNFPGRFSGRQFSNSRSEMNVSTLELGDSALYLCASSEGTGYEQYFGPGTRLTVT.

The chain couples TRBV30 to TRBJ1-4; D call uncertain. Trimming took 0 bases from V and 0 from J, leaving 11 bases between them. CDR1 and CDR2 (germline): GTSNPN, SVGIG (reference sequence). CDR3 size: 16 residues. The CDR3 DNA follows: TGTGCCTGGAGTGTCCTATCGGTCACAACTAATGAAAAACTGTTTTTT. This codes for CAWSVLSVTTNEKLFF.

J is TRBJ1-3 and V is TRBV11-2; no clear D. Germline V gene lookup returns CDR1 SGHAT and CDR2 FQNNGV. V gave up 4 bases and J gave up 4 bases, with 8 bases separating them. The CDR3 has 13 amino acids. CDR3 amino acids: CASSWPRGNTIYF. CDR3 bases: TGTGCCAGCAGCTGGCCCAGGGGAAACACCATATATTTT.

The chain couples TRBV6-5 to TRBJ1-3; D is uncertain. Trimming removed 3 bases at V and 0 bases at J, with 9 bases between. The germline gives CDR1 MNHEY, CDR2 SVGAGI. The CDR3 covers 15 residues. The CDR3 sequence is CASSYGLFSGNTIYF. CDR3 sequence (DNA): TGTGCCAGCAGTTATGGCCTGTTCTCTGGAAACACCATATATTTT.

This clone appeared a few times. This rearrangement joins TRBV7-2 to TRBJ2-1; no clear D gene. This CDR3 is built from 15 residues. Trimming left V 6 bases short and J 0 bases short, with 12 bases between. The germline CDR1 and CDR2 sequences are SGHTA and FQGNSA. In nucleotides, the CDR3 is TGTGCCAGCAGACCTACTAATCCCTCCTACAATGAGCAGTTCTTC. This encodes CASRPTNPSYNEQFF. Full variable domain (remainder filled in from reference TRBV7-2 and TRBJ2-1): GAGVSQSPSNKVTEKGKDVELRCDPISGHTALYWYRQSLGQGLEFLIYFQGNSAPDKSGLPSDRFSAERTGGSVSTLTIQRTQQEDSAVYLCASRPTNPSYNEQFFGPGTRLTVL.

This sequence joins TRBV4-2 and TRBJ2-2; 11 positions agree with TRBD2. CDR1 is LGHNA and CDR2 is YNFKEQ in the germline V gene. Trimming cost V 0 bases and J 6 bases; bases outside gene matches: 6. The CDR3 is made up of 17 amino acids. DNA for the CDR3: TGTGCCAGCAGCCAAGATTTTACTAGCGGGAGCTCCGGGGAGCTGTTTTTT. It encodes CASSQDFTSGSSGELFF.

CDR3: CATSDTGGTDTQYF. The DNA for the CDR3 is TGTGCCACCAGTGACACCGGGGGTACAGATACGCAGTATTTT. The chain combines TRBV24-1 with TRBJ2-3; D is possibly TRBD2 (6 bases). The germline V gene has CDR1 KGHDR and CDR2 SFDVKD. The CDR3 length is 14 residues. Trimming removed 4 bases from V and 3 bases from J, with 10 bases in between.

The CDR3 spells CASSPTRGRSGTDTQYF. The CDR3 bases are TGTGCCAGCAGTCCAACGCGGGGTAGATCGGGTACAGATACGCAGTATTTT. This chain uses TRBV28 with TRBJ2-3; perhaps TRBD2 as D (6 bases). This CDR3 comprises 17 residues. Trimming cost V 5 bases and J 3 bases, with 21 bases left between them. The germline gives CDR1 MDHEN, CDR2 SYDVKM.

This chain links TRBV19 with TRBJ1-5; D gene ambiguous. V lost 5 bases to trimming and J lost 0 bases, with 14 bases between them. Germline V lookup: CDR1 LNHDA, CDR2 SQIVND (reference sequence). This CDR3 region has 16 residues. The CDR3 sequence is CASSFLPSPSNQPQHF. The CDR3 nucleotides are TGTGCCAGTAGTTTCCTACCGTCTCCTAGCAATCAGCCCCAGCATTTT.

This chain joins TRBV14 and TRBJ1-3; D is unresolved. Trimming cost V 3 bases and J 0 bases, with 12 bases left between them. Germline lookup yields CDR1 SGHDN and CDR2 FVKESK. The CDR3 is made up of 16 amino acids. CDR3 in DNA: TGTGCCAGCAGCCAGTACCCACCTAACTCTGGAAACACCATATATTTT. Translating gives CASSQYPPNSGNTIYF.

The chain is built from TRBV3-1 (or the pseudogene TRBV3-2) and TRBJ1-6; no reliable D call. Trimming removed 3 bases at V and 5 bases at J, with 2 bases between. The CDR3 is made up of 12 amino acids. Germline V CDR1 and CDR2: LGHDT, YNNKEL (reference sequence). This CDR3 is CASSHDNSPLHF. The DNA of the CDR3 is TGTGCCAGCAGCCACGATAATTCACCCCTCCACTTT.

The V call is TRBV2, the J call TRBJ2-1; D unclear. Germline lookup yields CDR1 SNHLY and CDR2 FYNNEI. CDR3 length: 15 amino acids. V lost 1 base, J lost 0 bases, and 7 bases lay in between. The CDR3 region has the DNA TGTGCCAGCAGTGAAGGCAGAAGCTCCTACAATGAGCAGTTCTTC. It encodes CASSEGRSSYNEQFF. The full variable domain, in which reference TRBV2 and TRBJ2-1 provide the parts outside the CDR3, is EPEVTQTPSHQVTQMGQEVILRCVPISNHLYFYWYRQILGQKVEFLVSFYNNEISEKSEIFDDQFSVERPDGSNFTLKIRSTKLEDSAMYFCASSEGRSSYNEQFFGPGTRLTVL.

This sequence joins TRBV7-9 and TRBJ1-2; 8 bases are shared with TRBD1. This CDR3 comprises 16 residues. J was trimmed by 6 bases and V by 1 base; bases with no gene match: 10. From germline, CDR1 is SEHNR and CDR2 FQNEAQ (reference sequence). The CDR3 protein is CASSLGTGRGRDGYTF. CDR3 nucleotides: TGTGCCAGCAGCTTAGGGACAGGGAGAGGGAGGGATGGCTACACCTTC.

The chain joins TRBV4-1 to TRBJ1-1; TRBD1 matches at 10 bases. Germline trimming cut 3 bases from V and 4 bases from J; bases unmatched to any gene: 5. CDR3 size: 15 residues. Germline V gives CDR1 MGHRA, CDR2 YSYEKL. The CDR3 nucleotides are TGCGCCAGCAGCCACGCGGACAGGGGGGTCACTGAAGCTTTCTTT. Translation gives CASSHADRGVTEAFF.

The V and J genes are TRBV11-2 and TRBJ2-5; a possible D gene is TRBD2 (5 bases). Germline values: CDR1 SGHAT, CDR2 FQNNGV. The V end lost 5 bases, the J end lost 2 bases, and 12 bases lay between the germline ends. This CDR3 region has 14 residues. CDR3 in amino acids: CASSPGGGQETQYF. CDR3 DNA sequence: TGTGCCAGCAGCCCAGGAGGAGGACAAGAGACCCAGTACTTC.

This chain uses TRBV9 with TRBJ2-2, with D possibly TRBD1 on 5 matching bases. The V end lost 0 bases, the J end lost 1 base, and 7 bases lay between the germline ends. This CDR3 has 15 residues. Germline-derived CDR1 and CDR2 are SGDLS and YYNGEE. The DNA for the CDR3 is TGTGCCAGCAGCGTAGGACAGCAGAACACCGGGGAGCTGTTTTTT. Encoded protein: CASSVGQQNTGELFF.

This sequence joins TRBV2 and TRBJ1-4; 11 bases are a match to TRBD1. The J segment lost 8 bases and the V segment lost 5 bases, leaving 4 bases of the junction unmatched. The CDR3 is 14 amino acids. Germline V gene lookup returns CDR1 SNHLY and CDR2 FYNNEI. CDR3 DNA sequence: TGTGCCAGCAGTCAGGACAGGGGGCCGGAAAAACTGTTTTTT. Protein product: CASSQDRGPEKLFF.

The chain couples TRBV20-1 to TRBJ1-1, with 10 bases aligning to TRBD1. Germline lookup yields CDR1 DFQATT and CDR2 SNEGSKA (reference sequence). This CDR3 region has 14 residues. Trimming cost V 3 bases and J 4 bases; bases outside gene matches: 5. CDR3 nucleotide sequence: TGCAGTGCTAGTTCGGGACAGGGGTTCACTGAAGCTTTCTTT. This sequence encodes CSASSGQGFTEAFF.